This T cell receptor (beta chain) came from a study of T cell repertoires in cytomegalovirus infection. Regarding this clonotype: Its cognate antigen is unknown. This may arise from a read error, as a much more abundant clone is one base away.

Trimming pared 4 bases from V and 0 bases from J, leaving 13 bases between. Germline CDR1 and CDR2: MGHRA and YSYEKL. This CDR3 has 17 amino acids. One entry per CDR3 protein results from TCRdb running MiXCR on the reads. The sample has about a million distinct CDR3 sequences; under 40% are singletons. The sequence came from a human donor in good health (CMV status not recorded). Some clones in this sample may be carry-over from other donors' samples. The V call is TRBV4-1, the J call TRBJ2-6, with D maybe TRBD1 (6 bases). The sequencing here drew on cultured CD8+ T cells from PBMCs, taken from culture after CMV antigen stimulation. In DNA form, the CDR3 reads TGCGCCAGCAGCCGGACAGCGGCGGACTCTGGGGCCAACGTCCTGACTTTC. Amino acids: CASSRTAADSGANVLTF.